The TCR beta chain under discussion was sequenced for a study of CD8 T cells in ankylosing spondylitis. Study conclusions and caveats: A motif in TCR beta, a set of several highly homologous variants, appeared characteristic of ankylosing spondylitis blood.

V dropped 2 bases and J dropped 4 bases, with 9 bases sitting between them. Germline loops: CDR1 SNHLY, CDR2 FYNNEI. CDR3 length: 14 residues. TCRdb redid the calling of the 5' RACE reads with MiXCR, one entry per CDR3 protein. The repertoire consists of 350,000 or so distinct CDR3 sequences, with around a tenth occurring once and the leading ten covering more than 7%. This clonotype was counted at least ten times. Its specificity is not known. The sequencing sample was made of blood, either unsorted or a sorted T cell fraction (not recorded which). The clonotype originates from a female donor with ankylosing spondylitis or in good health (not recorded which). The V gene is TRBV2, the J gene TRBJ2-1, with unresolved D. CDR3 loop: CASSEILPYNEQFF. In DNA, the CDR3 is TGTGCCAGCAGTGAAATTCTACCATACAATGAGCAGTTCTTC. Drawing the rest from reference TRBV2 and TRBJ2-1, the complete variable domain is EPEVTQTPSHQVTQMGQEVILRCVPISNHLYFYWYRQILGQKVEFLVSFYNNEISEKSEIFDDQFSVERPDGSNFTLKIRSTKLEDSAMYFCASSEILPYNEQFFGPGTRLTVL.